This TCR beta chain originates from a study of graft-versus-host responses after intestinal transplantation. The data were produced by immunoSEQ multiplex PCR, yet TCRdb's version contains in-frame clones alone and is incomplete. The data contain 90,000 to 150,000 clones, over 85% of them singletons. The CDR3 runs to 17 residues. Per the germline V gene, CDR1 is MNHEY and CDR2 is SMNVEV (reference sequence). V was shortened by 3 bases and J by 4 bases, with 19 bases between the two germline ends. Concerning this clone: Antigen: not known.

Sequenced material: unstimulated CD4+ T cells sorted from spleen or lymph node cells, taken before intestinal transplant. This chain joins TRBV27 and TRBJ2-1; D may be TRBD1 (5 bases). This TCR was recovered from a human donor who received an intestinal transplant. CDR3 sequence (DNA): TGTGCCAGCAGTTTTAGGGCCCAGGGTAGTGGGTACAATGAGCAGTTCTTC. It is translated as CASSFRAQGSGYNEQFF.